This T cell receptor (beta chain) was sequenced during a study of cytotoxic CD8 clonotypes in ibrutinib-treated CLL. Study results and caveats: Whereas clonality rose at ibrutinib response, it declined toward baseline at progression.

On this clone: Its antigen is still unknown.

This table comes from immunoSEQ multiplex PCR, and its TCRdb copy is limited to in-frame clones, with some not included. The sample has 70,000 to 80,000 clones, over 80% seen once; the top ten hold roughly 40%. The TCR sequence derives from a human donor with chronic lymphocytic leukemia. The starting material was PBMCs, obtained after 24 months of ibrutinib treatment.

CDR3 sequence: CASSAQPGQGLGSSYNEQFF. The CDR3, as DNA: TGTGCCAGCAGCGCCCAACCGGGACAGGGTTTAGGTAGCTCCTACAATGAGCAGTTCTTC. This chain uses TRBV9 with TRBJ2-1; the match to TRBD1 covers 9 bases. Germline CDR1 and CDR2: SGDLS and YYNGEE. The CDR3 covers 20 residues. After removal of 3 bases from V and 0 bases from J, the junction contained 16 bases not matched to a gene.